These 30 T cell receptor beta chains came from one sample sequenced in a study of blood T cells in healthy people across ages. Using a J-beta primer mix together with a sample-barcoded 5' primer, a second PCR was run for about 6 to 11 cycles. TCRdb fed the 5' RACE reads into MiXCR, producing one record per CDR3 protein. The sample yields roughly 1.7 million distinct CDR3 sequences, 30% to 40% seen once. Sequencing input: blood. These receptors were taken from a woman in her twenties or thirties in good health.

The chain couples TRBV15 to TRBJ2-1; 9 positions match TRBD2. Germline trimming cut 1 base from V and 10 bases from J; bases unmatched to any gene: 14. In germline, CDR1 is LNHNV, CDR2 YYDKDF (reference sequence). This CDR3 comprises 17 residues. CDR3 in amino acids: CATSRGNSAGGPGEQFF. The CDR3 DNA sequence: TGTGCCACCAGCAGAGGGAATTCGGCGGGAGGGCCGGGGGAGCAGTTCTTC.

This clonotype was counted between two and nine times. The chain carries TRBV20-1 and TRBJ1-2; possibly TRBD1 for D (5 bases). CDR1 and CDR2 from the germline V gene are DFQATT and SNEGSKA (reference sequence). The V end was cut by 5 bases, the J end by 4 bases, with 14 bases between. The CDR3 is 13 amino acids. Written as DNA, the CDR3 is TGCAGTGCTGAAGAAGGGGCAGTCTATGGCTACACCTTC. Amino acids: CSAEEGAVYGYTF.

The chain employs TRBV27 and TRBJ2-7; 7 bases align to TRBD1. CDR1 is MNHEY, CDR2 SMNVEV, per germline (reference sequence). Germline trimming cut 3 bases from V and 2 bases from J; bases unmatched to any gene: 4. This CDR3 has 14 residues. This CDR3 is CASSLTGITYEQYF. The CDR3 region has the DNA TGTGCCAGCAGTTTGACAGGGATTACCTACGAGCAGTACTTC.

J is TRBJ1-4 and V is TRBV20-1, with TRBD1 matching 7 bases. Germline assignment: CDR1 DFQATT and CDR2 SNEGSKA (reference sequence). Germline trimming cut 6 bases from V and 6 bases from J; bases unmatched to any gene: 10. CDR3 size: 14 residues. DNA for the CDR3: TGCAGTGCAAGTCCAGGGGGTGGTTATGAAAAACTGTTTTTT. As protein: CSASPGGGYEKLFF.

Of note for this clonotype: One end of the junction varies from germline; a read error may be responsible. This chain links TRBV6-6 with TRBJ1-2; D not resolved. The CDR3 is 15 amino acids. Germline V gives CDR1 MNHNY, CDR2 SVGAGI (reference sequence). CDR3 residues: CASSPSRVQSYGYTF. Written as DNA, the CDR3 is TGTGCTAGCAGTCCATCTAGGGTTCAGAGCTATGGCTACACCTTC.

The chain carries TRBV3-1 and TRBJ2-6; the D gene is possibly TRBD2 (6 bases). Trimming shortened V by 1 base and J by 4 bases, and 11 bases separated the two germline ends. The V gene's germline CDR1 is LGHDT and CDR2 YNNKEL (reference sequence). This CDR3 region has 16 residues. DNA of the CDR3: TGTGCCAGCAGCCAAGGACTAGTGTCCGGGGCCAACGTCCTGACTTTC. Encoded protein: CASSQGLVSGANVLTF. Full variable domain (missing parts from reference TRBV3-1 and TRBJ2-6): DTAVSQTPKYLVTQMGNDKSIKCEQNLGHDTMYWYKQDSKKFLKIMFSYNNKELIINETVPNRFSPKSPDKAHLNLHINSLELGDSAVYFCASSQGLVSGANVLTFGAGSRLTVL.

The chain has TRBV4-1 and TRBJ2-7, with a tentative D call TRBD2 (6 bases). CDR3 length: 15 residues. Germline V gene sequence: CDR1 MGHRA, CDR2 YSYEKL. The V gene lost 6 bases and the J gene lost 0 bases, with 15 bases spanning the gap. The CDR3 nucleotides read TGCGCCAGCAGAGGAGAGGGCGGGACCTCCTACGAGCAGTACTTC. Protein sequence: CASRGEGGTSYEQYF.

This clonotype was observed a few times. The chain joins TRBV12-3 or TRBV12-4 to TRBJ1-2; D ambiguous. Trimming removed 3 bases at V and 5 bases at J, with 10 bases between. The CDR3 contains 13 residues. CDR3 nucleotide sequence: TGTGCCAGCAGTTTCATAGGGAAGTATGGCTACACCTTC. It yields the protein CASSFIGKYGYTF.

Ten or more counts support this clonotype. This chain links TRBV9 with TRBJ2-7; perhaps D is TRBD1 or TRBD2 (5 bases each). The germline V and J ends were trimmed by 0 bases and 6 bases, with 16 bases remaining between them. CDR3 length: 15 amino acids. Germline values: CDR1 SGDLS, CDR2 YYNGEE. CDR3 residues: CASSVAGRVISEQYF. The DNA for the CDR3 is TGTGCCAGCAGCGTAGCGGGGCGGGTAATCTCCGAGCAGTACTTC.

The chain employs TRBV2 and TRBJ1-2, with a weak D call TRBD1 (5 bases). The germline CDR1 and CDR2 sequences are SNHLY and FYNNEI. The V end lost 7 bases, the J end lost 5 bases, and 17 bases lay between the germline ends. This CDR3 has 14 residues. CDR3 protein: CASIGSGGGYGYTF. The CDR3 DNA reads TGTGCCAGCATCGGGTCTGGGGGTGGATATGGCTACACCTTC.

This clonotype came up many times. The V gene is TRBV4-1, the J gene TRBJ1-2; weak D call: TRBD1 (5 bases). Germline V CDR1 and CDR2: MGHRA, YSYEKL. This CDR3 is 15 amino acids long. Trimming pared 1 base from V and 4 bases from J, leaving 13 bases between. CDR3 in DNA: TGCGCCAGCAGCCAAGGGGACGGACTCCTCTATGGCTACACCTTC. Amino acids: CASSQGDGLLYGYTF.

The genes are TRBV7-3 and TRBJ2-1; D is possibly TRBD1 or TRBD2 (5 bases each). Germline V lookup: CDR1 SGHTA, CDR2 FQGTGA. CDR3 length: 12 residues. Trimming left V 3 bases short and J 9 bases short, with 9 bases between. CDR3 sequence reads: CASSFGAGEQFF. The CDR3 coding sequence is TGTGCCAGCAGCTTCGGGGCTGGTGAGCAGTTCTTC.

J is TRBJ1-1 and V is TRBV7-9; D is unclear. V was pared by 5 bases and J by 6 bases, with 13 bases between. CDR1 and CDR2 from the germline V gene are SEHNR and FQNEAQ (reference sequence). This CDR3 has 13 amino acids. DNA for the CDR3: TGTGCCAGCAGCCACCGACTGTTTCCTGAAGCTTTCTTT. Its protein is CASSHRLFPEAFF.

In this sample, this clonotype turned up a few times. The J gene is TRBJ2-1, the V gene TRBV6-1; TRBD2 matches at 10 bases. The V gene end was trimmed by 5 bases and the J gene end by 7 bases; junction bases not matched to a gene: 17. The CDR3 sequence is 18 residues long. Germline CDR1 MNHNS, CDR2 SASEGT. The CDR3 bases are TGTGCCAGCAGTCCCATGATTGAGCGGGGGGGCTTCGTTAATGAGCAGTTCTTC. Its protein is CASSPMIERGGFVNEQFF.

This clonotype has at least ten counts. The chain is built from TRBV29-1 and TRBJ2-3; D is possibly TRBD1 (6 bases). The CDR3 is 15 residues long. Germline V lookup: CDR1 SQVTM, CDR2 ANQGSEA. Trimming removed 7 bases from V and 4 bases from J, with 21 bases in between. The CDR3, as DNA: TGCAGCGCTCTGAGCCGGGACACACCGCCAGATACGCAGTATTTT. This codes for CSALSRDTPPDTQYF.

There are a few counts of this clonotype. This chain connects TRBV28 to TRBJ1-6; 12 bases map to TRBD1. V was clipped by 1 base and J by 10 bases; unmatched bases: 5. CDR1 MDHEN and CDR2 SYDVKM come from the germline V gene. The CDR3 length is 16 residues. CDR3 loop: CASSLSTGTGGSPLHF. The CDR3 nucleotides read TGTGCCAGCAGTTTATCTACCGGGACAGGGGGCTCACCCCTCCACTTT.

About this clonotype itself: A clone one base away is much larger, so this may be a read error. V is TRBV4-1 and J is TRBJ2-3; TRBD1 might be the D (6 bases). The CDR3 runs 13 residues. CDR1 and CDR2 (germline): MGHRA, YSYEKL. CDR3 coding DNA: TGCGCCAGCAGCCAAGGAAGGACAGATGCGCAGTATTTT. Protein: CASSQGRTDAQYF.

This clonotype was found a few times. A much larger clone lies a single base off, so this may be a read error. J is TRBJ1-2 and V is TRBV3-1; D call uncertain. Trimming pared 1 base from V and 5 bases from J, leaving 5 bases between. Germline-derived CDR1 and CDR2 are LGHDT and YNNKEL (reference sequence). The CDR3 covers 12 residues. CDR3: CASSQAEYGYTF. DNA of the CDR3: TGTGCCAGCAGCCAAGCGGAGTATGGCTACACCTTC.

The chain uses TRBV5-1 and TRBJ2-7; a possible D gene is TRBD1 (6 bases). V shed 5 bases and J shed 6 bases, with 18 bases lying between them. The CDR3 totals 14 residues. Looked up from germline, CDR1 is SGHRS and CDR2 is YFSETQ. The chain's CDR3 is CASSREQGKTEQYF. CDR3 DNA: TGCGCCAGCAGTCGCGAGCAGGGGAAAACCGAGCAGTACTTC.

The CDR3 DNA sequence: TGTGCCAGCAGCCAGGGACAGCTTTCTAACTATGGCTACACCTTC. This encodes CASSQGQLSNYGYTF. This chain joins TRBV27 and TRBJ1-2; 7 bases align to TRBD1. Germline V gene lookup returns CDR1 MNHEY and CDR2 SMNVEV (reference sequence). Trimming removed 6 bases from V and 0 bases from J; junction bases left unmatched: 7. The CDR3 extends over 15 amino acids.

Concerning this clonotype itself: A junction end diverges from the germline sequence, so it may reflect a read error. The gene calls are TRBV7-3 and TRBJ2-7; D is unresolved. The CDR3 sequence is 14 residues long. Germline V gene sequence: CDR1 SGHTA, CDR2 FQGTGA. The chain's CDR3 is CASSPSVSSYKQYF. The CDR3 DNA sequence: TGTGCCAGCAGCCCGTCCGTCAGCTCCTACAAGCAGTACTTC.

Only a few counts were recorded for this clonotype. The CDR3, as DNA: TGCGCCAGCAGCCAAGGTCAGGCTAGCGGGGGGCCGATCAAGAAGCAGTTCTTC. This codes for CASSQGQASGGPIKKQFF. The chain couples TRBV4-1 to TRBJ2-1, with TRBD2 identical over 11 bases. CDR1 and CDR2 (germline): MGHRA, YSYEKL. The CDR3 has 18 residues. V shed 1 base, J shed 11 bases, and the junction held 16 bases outside the gene matches.

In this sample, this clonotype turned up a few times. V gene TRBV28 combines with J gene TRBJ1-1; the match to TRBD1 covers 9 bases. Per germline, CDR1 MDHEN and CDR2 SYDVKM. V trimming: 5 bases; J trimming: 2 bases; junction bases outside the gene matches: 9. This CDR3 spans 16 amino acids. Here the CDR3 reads CASSQTGTGLNTEAFF. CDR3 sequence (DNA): TGTGCCAGCAGTCAGACCGGGACAGGGCTTAACACTGAAGCTTTCTTT. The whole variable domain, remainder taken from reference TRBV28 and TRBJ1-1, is DVKVTQSSRYLVKRTGEKVFLECVQDMDHENMFWYRQDPGLGLRLIYFSYDVKMKEKGDIPEGYSVSREKKERFSLILESASTNQTSMYLCASSQTGTGLNTEAFFGQGTRLTVV.

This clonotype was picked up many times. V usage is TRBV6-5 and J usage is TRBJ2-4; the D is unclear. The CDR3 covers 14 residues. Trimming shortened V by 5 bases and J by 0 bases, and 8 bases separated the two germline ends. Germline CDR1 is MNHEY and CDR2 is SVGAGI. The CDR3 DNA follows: TGTGCCAGCAGTGAGAGAATAGCCAAAAACATTCAGTACTTC. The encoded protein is CASSERIAKNIQYF.

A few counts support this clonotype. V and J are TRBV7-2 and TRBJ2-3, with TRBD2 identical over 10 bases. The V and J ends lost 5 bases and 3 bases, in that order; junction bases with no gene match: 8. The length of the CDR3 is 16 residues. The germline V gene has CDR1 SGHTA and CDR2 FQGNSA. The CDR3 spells CASSTLAGEGTDTQYF. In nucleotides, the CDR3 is TGTGCCAGCAGCACCCTAGCGGGAGAGGGGACAGATACGCAGTATTTT.

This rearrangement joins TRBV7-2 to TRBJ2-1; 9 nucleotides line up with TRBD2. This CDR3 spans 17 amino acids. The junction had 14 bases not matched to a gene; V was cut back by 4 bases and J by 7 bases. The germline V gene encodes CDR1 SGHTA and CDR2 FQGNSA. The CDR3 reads CASSSSSGSSLGNEQFF. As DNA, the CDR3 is TGTGCCAGCAGCTCGAGTAGCGGGAGTTCCCTCGGGAATGAGCAGTTCTTC. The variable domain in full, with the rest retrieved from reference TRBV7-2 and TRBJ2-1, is GAGVSQSPSNKVTEKGKDVELRCDPISGHTALYWYRQSLGQGLEFLIYFQGNSAPDKSGLPSDRFSAERTGGSVSTLTIQRTQQEDSAVYLCASSSSSGSSLGNEQFFGPGTRLTVL.

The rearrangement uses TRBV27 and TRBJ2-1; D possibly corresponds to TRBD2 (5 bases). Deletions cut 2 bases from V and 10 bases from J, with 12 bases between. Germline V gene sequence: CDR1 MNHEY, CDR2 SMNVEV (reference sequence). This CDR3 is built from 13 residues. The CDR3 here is CASSLGGDSEQFF. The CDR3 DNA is TGTGCCAGCAGTTTAGGAGGTGATAGCGAGCAGTTCTTC.

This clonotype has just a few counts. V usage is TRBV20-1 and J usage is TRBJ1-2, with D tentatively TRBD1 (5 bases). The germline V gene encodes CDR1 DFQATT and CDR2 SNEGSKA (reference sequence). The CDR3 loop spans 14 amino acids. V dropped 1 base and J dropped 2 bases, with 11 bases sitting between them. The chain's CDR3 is CSARVIGQNYGYTF. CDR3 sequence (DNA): TGCAGTGCTAGAGTTATTGGACAAAACTATGGCTACACCTTC.

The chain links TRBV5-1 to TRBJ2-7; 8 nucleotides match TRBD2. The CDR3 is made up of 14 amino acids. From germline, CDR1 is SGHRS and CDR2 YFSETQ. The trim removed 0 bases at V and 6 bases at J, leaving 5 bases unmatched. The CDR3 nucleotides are TGCGCCAGCAGCTTGGCGGGAGGGAAAGGCGAGCAGTACTTC. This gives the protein CASSLAGGKGEQYF.

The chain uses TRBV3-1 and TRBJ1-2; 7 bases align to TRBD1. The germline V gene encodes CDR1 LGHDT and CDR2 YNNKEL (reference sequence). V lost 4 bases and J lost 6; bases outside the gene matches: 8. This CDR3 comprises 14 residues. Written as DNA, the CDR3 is TGTGCCAGCAGCCTCCGGACAGGCAATCATGGCTACACCTTC. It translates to CASSLRTGNHGYTF. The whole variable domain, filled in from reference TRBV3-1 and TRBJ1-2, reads DTAVSQTPKYLVTQMGNDKSIKCEQNLGHDTMYWYKQDSKKFLKIMFSYNNKELIINETVPNRFSPKSPDKAHLNLHINSLELGDSAVYFCASSLRTGNHGYTFGSGTRLTVV.